This TCR beta chain originates from a study of cytomegalovirus exposure and HLA in healthy donors. PCR used 60 Vbeta primers and 13 Jbeta primers. TCRdb's table, derived via immunoSEQ multiplex PCR, lists solely in-frame clones and lacks some. The top ten hold roughly an eighth of the sample, which has tens of thousands of clones, around 72% seen once. Overall study findings and caveats: V- and J-gene trimming of TCR beta was linked (in a later analysis) to a missense DCLRE1C variant. The study recorded around 160 TCR beta chains that were cytomegalovirus-associated. Three CMV-associated chains proved CMV antigen-specific in vitro. Most of the TCR beta V segments (in an earlier analysis) were productive either about 87% or about 30% of the time.

The CDR3 sequence is 13 residues long. Trimming cost V 9 bases and J 5 bases; bases outside gene matches: 6. Per germline, CDR1 ENHRY and CDR2 SYGVKD. With respect to this clone: The antigen is not known.

The rearrangement joins TRBV10-3 to TRBJ1-1, with 10 bases fitting TRBD1. This receptor was obtained from a middle-aged woman in good health and CMV-seropositive. What was sequenced was PBMCs. The CDR3 is CAIDRGRGTEAFF. The CDR3 DNA reads TGTGCCATTGACAGGGGGCGTGGGACTGAAGCTTTCTTT.